Each of the 7 T cell receptor beta chains below was sequenced from the same sample in a study of PD-1 blockade in classical Hodgkin lymphoma. Time point defined: cycle 4 day 1 (C4D1), after five to seven weeks of nivolumab. All the patients suffered relapse after autologous stem cell transplantation, and brentuximab vedotin exposure differed. This table comes from immunoSEQ multiplex PCR, and its TCRdb copy is limited to in-frame clones, with some not included. The table has tens of thousands of clones, 90% seen once; the top ten hold 2.5% to 3.5%. The sequences come from peripheral blood mononuclear cells (PBMCs), collected before the fourth cycle of nivolumab. The receptors were gathered from a human donor with classical Hodgkin lymphoma.

This chain links TRBV29-1 with TRBJ2-7; a possible D gene is TRBD1 (5 bases). The germline V and J ends were trimmed by 3 bases and 3 bases, with 18 bases remaining between them. The CDR3 has 15 amino acids. Per germline, CDR1 SQVTM and CDR2 ANQGSEA. CDR3 DNA sequence: TGCAGCGTTGATTTTGGGCTCGGCACAGGCTACGAGCAGTACTTC. This gives the protein CSVDFGLGTGYEQYF.

The chain employs TRBV19 and TRBJ1-1; D unclear. Germline CDR1 and CDR2: LNHDA and SQIVND (reference sequence). This CDR3 is built from 17 residues. Trimming removed 3 bases at V and 0 bases at J, with 17 bases between. Here the CDR3 DNA reads TGTGCCAGTAGTATTCAGGCCCGGGAACTGATGAACACTGAAGCTTTCTTT. Residues: CASSIQARELMNTEAFF.

The chain recombines TRBV4-2 with TRBJ2-7, with 9 bases identical to TRBD2. The V and J ends lost 1 base and 7 bases, in that order; junction bases with no gene match: 8. This CDR3 contains 15 residues. Germline V gene lookup returns CDR1 LGHNA and CDR2 YNFKEQ. The DNA of the CDR3 is TGTGCCAGCAGCCAAGGGGGCGGGGGGGCTGAAGAGCAGTACTTC. Its translation is CASSQGGGGAEEQYF.

The CDR3, as DNA: TGTGCCAGCAGTTCCCTCCGGACAGGGGGGAGGTCTGAAGCTTTCTTT. This sequence encodes CASSSLRTGGRSEAFF. The chain recombines TRBV6-5 with TRBJ1-1; TRBD1 matches 10 bases. The CDR3 sequence is 16 residues long. V lost 4 bases and J lost 6; bases outside the gene matches: 11. Germline CDR1 is MNHEY and CDR2 is SVGAGI.

The chain recombines TRBV6-1 with TRBJ2-7; 10 bases are a match to TRBD1. Trimming at V came to 8 bases and at J to 3 bases, leaving 4 bases not matched to a gene. CDR1 is MNHNS, CDR2 SASEGT, per germline. The CDR3 totals 13 residues. CDR3 residues: CASPGTGDYEQYF. CDR3 nucleotides: TGTGCCAGCCCCGGGACAGGGGACTACGAGCAGTACTTC.

The sample holds a few counts of this clone. The chain recombines TRBV15 with TRBJ2-3; possibly TRBD1 or TRBD2 for D (6 bases each). The germline V gene encodes CDR1 LNHNV and CDR2 YYDKDF (reference sequence). V was cut by 0 bases and J by 6 bases, with 16 bases left in between. CDR3 size: 16 residues. CDR3 in DNA: TGTGCCACCAGCAGAGAGGGGGGCAGACCCCCCGATACGCAGTATTTT. Residues: CATSREGGRPPDTQYF.

This clone was counted only a few times. V and J are TRBV27 and TRBJ1-3; D possibly corresponds to TRBD1 (6 bases). Germline V gene lookup returns CDR1 MNHEY and CDR2 SMNVEV (reference sequence). The length of the CDR3 is 14 residues. Trimming shortened V by 6 bases and J by 2 bases, and 11 bases separated the two germline ends. The CDR3 DNA reads TGTGCCAGCAGCCGAGGACAGCCTGGAAACACCATATATTTT. Its translation is CASSRGQPGNTIYF.